This is a list of T cell receptor beta chains from one sample in a study of cytomegalovirus exposure and HLA in healthy donors. Method: immunoSEQ multiplex PCR; TCRdb's copy keeps in-frame clones and lacks some. The sample gives around 130,000 clones, about four fifths of which show up once; about 5.3% is in the top ten. Sequencing used PBMCs. Source of these receptors: a man aged 25-45 years in good health and CMV-seronegative. Both conserved end residues are trimmed from each CDR3.

TRBV9	TRBJ1-1	ASSVGKGANTEAF
TRBV7-6	TRBJ1-3	ASSLAETGSFSGNTIY
TRBV30	TRBJ1-6	AWSPRDRGYRSPLH
TRBV20-1	TRBJ1-1	SAAPAGI
TRBV9	TRBJ2-7	ASSVGVDRGTYEQY
TRBV4-3	TRBJ2-6	ASSQDYPQVYGANVLT
TRBV5-1	TRBJ2-1	ASSLGGTGAYNEQF
TRBV25-1	TRBJ2-6	ASSERTAGANVLT
TRBV7-9	TRBJ1-1	ASSLATGGLTEAF
TRBV7-2	TRBJ2-7	ASSPQVASRSYEQY
TRBV28	TRBJ2-3	ASSFGGGTDTQY
TRBV4-2	TRBJ2-7	ASSPGGLTYEQY
TRBV18	TRBJ2-5	ASSPLVLAVGETQY
TRBV5-1	TRBJ2-7	ASSLDRPYEQY
TRBV5-1	TRBJ2-1	ASSLAGQGYSYNEQF
TRBV7-9	TRBJ1-2	ASSQSGGAGGYT
TRBV5-1	NA	ASSPARQGYEQY
TRBV6-1	TRBJ2-5	ASSEKTGGSETQY
TRBV2	TRBJ2-7	ASKGDRVIREQY
TRBV5-1	TRBJ2-1	ASRNLAGGDNEQF
TRBV10-3	TRBJ2-5	AISEHGGAETQY
TRBV2	TRBJ1-2	ASSKDKGFRYT
TRBV18	TRBJ1-1	ASSRDRGMNTEAF
TRBV5-4	TRBJ2-3	ASSPSGASTDTQY
TRBV2	TRBJ2-1	ASSEFVRGRNEQF
TRBV4-3	TRBJ1-3	ASSLVQGTGNTIY